These 12 T cell receptor beta chains were all obtained from the same sample, sequenced in a study. One entry per CDR3 protein results from TCRdb running MiXCR on the RT-PCR reads. The sample includes approximately 720,000 distinct CDR3 sequences, about 14% of them seen just once. Sequenced input: memory CD4+ T cells from blood. All receptors derive from a female donor in good health, serving as a healthy control.

This clonotype is medium-sized within its sample. The V and J genes are TRBV29-1 and TRBJ2-5; 10 bases are a match to TRBD1. Germline CDR1 reads SQVTM; CDR2 reads ANQGSEA. J lost 5 bases, V lost 5 bases, and 8 bases had no gene match. The CDR3 length is 14 residues. The CDR3 coding sequence is TGCAGCGTTAGGACCGGGACAGGGGATGAGACCCAGTACTTC. Translation: CSVRTGTGDETQYF.

The chain couples TRBV13 to TRBJ2-7, with 10 nucleotides matching TRBD1. The CDR3 sequence is 14 residues long. Germline values: CDR1 PRHDT, CDR2 FYEKMQ (reference sequence). J gave up 4 bases and V 7 bases, and 7 bases lay outside the gene matches. The CDR3 DNA sequence: TGTGCCAGCACCCAGAGGGACAGGGGTTACGAGCAGTACTTC. Protein: CASTQRDRGYEQYF. The full variable domain, with the rest looked up from reference TRBV13 and TRBJ2-7, is AAGVIQSPRHLIKEKRETATLKCYPIPRHDTVYWYQQGPGQDPQFLISFYEKMQSDKGSIPDRFSAQQFSDYHSELNMSSLELGDSALYFCASTQRDRGYEQYFGPGTRLTVT.

This clonotype was counted at least ten times. The V and J genes are TRBV6-5 and TRBJ2-2; D is uncertain. The CDR3 is 16 residues long. Deletions cut 0 bases from V and 8 bases from J, with 16 bases between. The germline V gene has CDR1 MNHEY and CDR2 SVGAGI. In DNA form, the CDR3 reads TGTGCCAGCAGTTACTCTTCATCTGTAGGATCAGGGGAGCTGTTTTTT. Protein sequence: CASSYSSSVGSGELFF.

This clonotype has a count of ten or more. The V gene is TRBV7-8, the J gene TRBJ2-5; maybe TRBD2 (5 bases). Per germline, CDR1 SGHVS and CDR2 FQNEAQ. V lost 4 bases, J lost 4 bases, and 13 bases lay in between. CDR3 length: 14 amino acids. CDR3 DNA sequence: TGTGCCAGCAGCTCTACCGCGGCGGGAGAGACCCAGTACTTC. Its translation: CASSSTAAGETQYF.

This clonotype was seen many times. The chain joins TRBV4-3 to TRBJ1-3, with D possibly being TRBD1 (5 bases). Germline loops: CDR1 LGHNA, CDR2 YSLEER. The V gene lost 4 bases and the J gene lost 8 bases, with 9 bases spanning the gap. This CDR3 has 12 amino acids. The CDR3 DNA reads as TGCGCCAGCAGCCGGGGGGTGGACACCATATATTTT. It yields the protein CASSRGVDTIYF.

This clonotype was observed at least ten times. The junction departs from germline at one end; a sequencing error may be responsible. The rearrangement joins TRBV29-1 to TRBJ1-2; 10 bases match TRBD1. Germline CDR1 reads SQVTM; CDR2 reads ANQGSEA. CDR3 length equals 13 residues. The CDR3 region is CSAEEGQGNGYTF. CDR3 bases: TGCAGCGCTGAAGAGGGACAGGGGAATGGCTACACCTTC.

This clonotype was found many times. The J gene is TRBJ2-7, the V gene TRBV3-1; 7 nucleotides match TRBD2. The CDR3 loop spans 15 amino acids. Germline lookup yields CDR1 LGHDT and CDR2 YNNKEL (reference sequence). Unmatched junction bases numbered 2, after V lost 0 bases and J lost 0 bases. The DNA for the CDR3 is TGTGCCAGCAGCCAAGAGGCGGGAGCCTCCTACGAGCAGTACTTC. This sequence encodes CASSQEAGASYEQYF.

This clonotype has at least ten counts. This chain links TRBV5-5 with TRBJ1-5; D is uncertain. Trimming took off 3 bases at V and 5 bases at J, with 9 bases between the two ends. Germline assignment: CDR1 SGHKS and CDR2 YYEKEE (reference sequence). The CDR3 extends over 13 amino acids. CDR3 coding DNA: TGTGCCAGCAGCTCCATGGGAGATCAGCCCCAGCATTTT. Its protein is CASSSMGDQPQHF.

This clonotype has ten or more counts. V and J are TRBV9 and TRBJ2-5; no firm D call. The CDR3 spans 13 residues. V was cut by 3 bases and J by 5 bases, with 11 bases left in between. The germline CDR1 and CDR2 sequences are SGDLS and YYNGEE. As DNA, the CDR3 is TGTGCCAGCAGCGAAGATCCCCGGGAGACCCAGTACTTC. Protein: CASSEDPRETQYF. The entire variable domain, with the rest obtained from reference TRBV9 and TRBJ2-5, is as follows: DSGVTQTPKHLITATGQRVTLRCSPRSGDLSVYWYQQSLDQGLQFLIQYYNGEERAKGNILERFSAQQFPDLHSELNLSSLELGDSALYFCASSEDPRETQYFGPGTRLLVL.

The rearrangement links TRBV4-2 to TRBJ2-1; a possible D gene is TRBD2 (6 bases). The germline V gene encodes CDR1 LGHNA and CDR2 YNFKEQ. The V end lost 0 bases, the J end lost 6 bases, and 12 bases lay between the germline ends. The CDR3 loop spans 15 amino acids. CDR3 bases: TGTGCCAGCAGCCAAGAGACTAGGGGCCCCAATGAGCAGTTCTTC. Its translation is CASSQETRGPNEQFF.

This clonotype has more than one count but fewer than ten. The genes are TRBV5-1 and TRBJ2-5, with D possibly TRBD1 on 6 matching bases. The CDR3 covers 15 residues. Germline values: CDR1 SGHRS, CDR2 YFSETQ. Trimming stripped 1 base from V and 3 bases from J, with 13 bases between. This CDR3 is CASSLKPGVEETQYF. CDR3 nucleotide sequence: TGCGCCAGCAGCTTGAAGCCAGGGGTGGAAGAGACCCAGTACTTC.

V usage is TRBV7-2 and J usage is TRBJ2-7, with TRBD1 identical over 7 bases. Germline V gene sequence: CDR1 SGHTA, CDR2 FQGNSA. V was clipped by 4 bases and J by 3 bases; unmatched bases: 6. The CDR3 loop spans 14 amino acids. CDR3: CASSSMTGYYEQYF. The CDR3 DNA follows: TGTGCCAGCAGCTCAATGACAGGGTACTACGAGCAGTACTTC.